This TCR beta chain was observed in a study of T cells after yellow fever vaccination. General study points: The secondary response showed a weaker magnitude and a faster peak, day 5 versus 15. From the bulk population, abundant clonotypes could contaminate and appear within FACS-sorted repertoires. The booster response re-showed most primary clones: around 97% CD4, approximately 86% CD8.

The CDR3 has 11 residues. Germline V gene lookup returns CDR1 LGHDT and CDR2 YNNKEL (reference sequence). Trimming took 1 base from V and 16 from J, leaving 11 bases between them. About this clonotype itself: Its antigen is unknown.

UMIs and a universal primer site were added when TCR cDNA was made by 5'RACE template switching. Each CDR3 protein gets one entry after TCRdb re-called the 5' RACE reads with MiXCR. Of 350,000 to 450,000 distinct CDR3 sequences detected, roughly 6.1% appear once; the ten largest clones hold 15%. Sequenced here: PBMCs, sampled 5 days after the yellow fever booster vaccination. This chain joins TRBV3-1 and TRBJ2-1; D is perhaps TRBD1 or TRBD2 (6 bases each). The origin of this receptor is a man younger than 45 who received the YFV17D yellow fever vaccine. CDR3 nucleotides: TGTGCCAGCAGCCAAGCGGGGGCCAGCTTCTTC. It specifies CASSQAGASFF.